This TCR beta chain was identified during a study of immune cell composition in non-small cell lung cancer. Whole-study context: Lung adenocarcinoma or squamous carcinoma made up most tumours. Study results and caveats: Smoking pack-years did not significantly correlate with tumour TCR-beta clonality.

Libraries were prepared by immunoSEQ multiplex PCR; TCRdb keeps only in-frame clonotypes and omits some of them. In the table there are some 2,200 clones, around 75% of which are singletons. Trimming removed 2 bases from V and 8 bases from J, with 7 bases in between. Looked up from germline, CDR1 is MNHNS and CDR2 is SASEGT. The CDR3 is 12 residues long. Normal lung was sampled as far from the tumour as possible, at least 3 cm. Concerning this clone: The antigen is unknown.

The sequenced material came from non-adjacent lung tissue. The sequence was obtained from a human donor with non-small cell lung cancer. The chain employs TRBV6-1 and TRBJ2-4; maybe TRBD2 (5 bases). CDR3 region: CASSETRDIQYF. CDR3 sequence (DNA): TGTGCCAGCAGTGAAACGCGGGACATTCAGTACTTC.